These T cell receptor beta chains were read from a single sample in a study of immune evolution from preneoplasia to lung adenocarcinoma. Some clones are missing from TCRdb's copy, which holds only in-frame ones; the method was immunoSEQ multiplex PCR. The sample has 23,000 or so clones, roughly 76% seen once. Sequencing was carried out using FFPE invasive lung adenocarcinoma tissue. The source of these receptors is a person in their sixties or seventies with lung adenocarcinoma. Both conserved end residues are part of each CDR3. A D gene is named only where the DNA matches it firmly. Not all rows give a size; the values are once, few, many and, for expanded clones, a class.

DNA: TGTGCCAGCAGCTTGCCCGGAGGGCCCTACAATGAGCAGTTCTTC
CDR3: CASSLPGGPYNEQFF
V: TRBV7-9
length: 15
D: .
J: TRBJ2-1
size: .

DNA: TGCGCCAGCAGCCAGGGGGGACTTTCCTCCTCCTACAATGAGCAGTTCTTC
CDR3: CASSQGGLSSSYNEQFF
V: TRBV4-1
length: 17
D: .
J: TRBJ2-1
size: .

DNA: TGTGCCAGCAGTTTCAGGGGTGTTCGGACAGATACGCAGTATTTT
CDR3: CASSFRGVRTDTQYF
V: TRBV27
length: 15
D: .
J: TRBJ2-3
size: .

DNA: TGTGCCAGCACCCGAGACAGGGAATACTATGGCTACACCTTC
CDR3: CASTRDREYYGYTF
V: TRBV6-5
length: 14
D: TRBD1
J: TRBJ1-2
size: few

DNA: TGTGCCAGCAGCTCAGACGCGTCCCGGGAGCAGTACTTC
CDR3: CASSSDASREQYF
V: TRBV5-4
length: 13
D: .
J: TRBJ2-7
size: .

DNA: TGCGCCAGCAGCCTAGAGCCGACAGGGAACTGGGAGACCCAGTACTTC
CDR3: CASSLEPTGNWETQYF
V: TRBV5-1
length: 16
D: TRBD1
J: TRBJ2-5
size: .

DNA: TGTGCCAGCAGCCCACAGGGGCACTATGGCTACACCTTC
CDR3: CASSPQGHYGYTF
V: TRBV28
length: 13
D: TRBD1
J: TRBJ1-2
size: .

DNA: TGTGCCAGCAGTCTAATACAGGACACTGGCTACACCTTC
CDR3: CASSLIQDTGYTF
V: TRBV28
length: 13
D: .
J: TRBJ1-2
size: .

DNA: TGTGCCAGCAGTTTACTTGGCAGGGAGGCCAATCCCTACAATGAGCAGTTCTTC
CDR3: CASSLLGREANPYNEQFF
V: TRBV27
length: 18
D: .
J: TRBJ2-1
size: .

DNA: TGTGCCAGCTCACCACCAGGGCGGGGGACCTACGAGCAGTACTTC
CDR3: CASSPPGRGTYEQYF
V: TRBV18
length: 15
D: TRBD2
J: TRBJ2-7
size: .

DNA: TGTGCCAGCAGCTTAGAGACAGGGCAAGAGACCCAGTACTTC
CDR3: CASSLETGQETQYF
V: TRBV11-3
length: 14
D: TRBD1
J: TRBJ2-5
size: once

DNA: TGTGCCAGCAGTTTAACGAGCGGTACAGCGTATGGCTACACCTTC
CDR3: CASSLTSGTAYGYTF
V: TRBV27
length: 15
D: .
J: TRBJ1-2
size: few

DNA: TGTGCCAGCAGAAACGACAGGGAGCATCAGCCCCAGCATTTT
CDR3: CASRNDREHQPQHF
V: TRBV28
length: 14
D: TRBD1
J: TRBJ1-5
size: .

DNA: TGTGCCATCAGTGAGCGCGGGACGGGCTACACCTTC
CDR3: CAISERGTGYTF
V: TRBV10-3
length: 12
D: .
J: TRBJ1-2
size: .

DNA: TGTGCCAGCAGCCAGGACGACTCCTACGAGCAGTACTTC
CDR3: CASSQDDSYEQYF
V: TRBV4-2
length: 13
D: .
J: TRBJ2-7
size: .

DNA: TGCAGCGCCATAAGCGAGCAGTACTTC
CDR3: CSAISEQYF
V: TRBV29-1
length: 9
D: .
J: TRBJ2-7
size: .

DNA: TGCGCCAGCAGCACGGGACCAAGCTCTGGAAACACCATATATTTT
CDR3: CASSTGPSSGNTIYF
V: TRBV5-1
length: 15
D: .
J: TRBJ1-3
size: .

DNA: TGTGCCAGCTCAGGAGGGGGACTAGACGGCCCGCAGTATTTT
CDR3: CASSGGGLDGPQYF
V: TRBV18
length: 14
D: TRBD2
J: TRBJ2-3
size: .

DNA: TGCAGCGTTGAAGAAAGCACAGATACGCAGTATTTT
CDR3: CSVEESTDTQYF
V: TRBV29-1
length: 12
D: .
J: TRBJ2-3
size: .

DNA: TGCGCCAGCAGTGAGTTGGACAGACCGACCCCCCAAGAGACCCAGTACTTC
CDR3: CASSELDRPTPQETQYF
V: TRBV10-2
length: 17
D: .
J: TRBJ2-5
size: .

DNA: TGTGCCAGCAGTTACGGGCTAGCGGGAGTAACCGGGGAGCTGTTTTTT
CDR3: CASSYGLAGVTGELFF
V: TRBV6-6
length: 16
D: TRBD2
J: TRBJ2-2
size: .

DNA: TGTGCCAGCACCGAGCGGGGTTTGCCCCAGCATTTT
CDR3: CASTERGLPQHF
V: TRBV28
length: 12
D: .
J: TRBJ1-5
size: .

DNA: TGTGCCATCAGCGGTCCTGCGGGGGATACGCAGTATTTT
CDR3: CAISGPAGDTQYF
V: TRBV10-3
length: 13
D: .
J: TRBJ2-3
size: .

DNA: TGTGCCAGCAGCACGTACAGGGGATCTGGAAACACCATATATTTT
CDR3: CASSTYRGSGNTIYF
V: TRBV7-2
length: 15
D: TRBD1
J: TRBJ1-3
size: .

DNA: TGTGCCAGTAGTATGGACTCCTCCGGGGAGCTGTTTTTT
CDR3: CASSMDSSGELFF
V: TRBV19
length: 13
D: .
J: TRBJ2-2
size: .

DNA: TGTGCCAGCAGTGGAAGTACTTGGGACAATGAGCAGTTCTTC
CDR3: CASSGSTWDNEQFF
V: TRBV2
length: 14
D: .
J: TRBJ2-1
size: .

DNA: TGTGCCACGAGCGTGGGGTCCGGCGGTCCTGGGGCCAACGTCCTGACTTTC
CDR3: CATSVGSGGPGANVLTF
V: TRBV9
length: 17
D: .
J: TRBJ2-6
size: .